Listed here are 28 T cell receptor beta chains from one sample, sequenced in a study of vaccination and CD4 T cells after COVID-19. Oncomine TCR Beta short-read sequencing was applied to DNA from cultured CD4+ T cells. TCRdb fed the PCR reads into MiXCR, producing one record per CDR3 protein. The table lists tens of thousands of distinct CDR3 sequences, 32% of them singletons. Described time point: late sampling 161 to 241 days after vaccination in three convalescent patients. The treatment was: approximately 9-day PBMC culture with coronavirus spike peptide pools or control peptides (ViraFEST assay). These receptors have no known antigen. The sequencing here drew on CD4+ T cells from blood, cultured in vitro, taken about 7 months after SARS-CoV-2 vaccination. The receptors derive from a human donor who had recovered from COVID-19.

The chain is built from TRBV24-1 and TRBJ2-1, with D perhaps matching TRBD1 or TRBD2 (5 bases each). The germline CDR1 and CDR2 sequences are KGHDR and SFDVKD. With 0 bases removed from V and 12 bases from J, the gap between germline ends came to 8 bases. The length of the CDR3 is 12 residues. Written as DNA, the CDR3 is TGTGCCACCAGTGATTTGTCGAGGGGGCAGTTCTTC. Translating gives CATSDLSRGQFF.

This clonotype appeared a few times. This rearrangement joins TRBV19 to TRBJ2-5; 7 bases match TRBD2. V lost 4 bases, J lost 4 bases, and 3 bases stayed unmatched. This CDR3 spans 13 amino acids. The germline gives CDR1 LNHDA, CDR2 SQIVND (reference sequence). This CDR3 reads CASSTGGGETQYF. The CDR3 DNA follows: TGTGCCAGTAGTACGGGGGGTGGAGAGACCCAGTACTTC.

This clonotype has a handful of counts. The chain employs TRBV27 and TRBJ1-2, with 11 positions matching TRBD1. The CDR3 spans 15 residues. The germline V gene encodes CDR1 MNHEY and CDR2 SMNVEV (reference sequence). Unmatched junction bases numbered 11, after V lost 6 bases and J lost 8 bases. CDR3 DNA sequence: TGTGCCAGCAGAGCCTGGACAGGGGGCTCGAAAGGCTACACCTTC. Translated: CASRAWTGGSKGYTF.

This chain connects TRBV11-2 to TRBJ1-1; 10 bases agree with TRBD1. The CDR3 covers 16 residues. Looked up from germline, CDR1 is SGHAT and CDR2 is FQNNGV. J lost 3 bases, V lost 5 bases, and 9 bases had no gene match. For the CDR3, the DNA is TGTGCCAGCAGCAACGACAGGGGGCTTGGGCACACTGAAGCTTTCTTT. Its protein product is CASSNDRGLGHTEAFF.

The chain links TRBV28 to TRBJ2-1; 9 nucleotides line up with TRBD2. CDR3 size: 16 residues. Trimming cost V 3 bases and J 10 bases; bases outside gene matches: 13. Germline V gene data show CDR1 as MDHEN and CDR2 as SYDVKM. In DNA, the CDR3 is TGTGCCAGCAGTTTGGCTGGGGCTAGCGGGGTATTAGAGCAGTTCTTC. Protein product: CASSLAGASGVLEQFF.

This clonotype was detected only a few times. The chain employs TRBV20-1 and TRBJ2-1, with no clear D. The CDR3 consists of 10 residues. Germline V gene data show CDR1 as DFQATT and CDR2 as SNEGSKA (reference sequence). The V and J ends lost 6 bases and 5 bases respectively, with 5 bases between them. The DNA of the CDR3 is TGCAGTGCCGGAAACAATGAGCAGTTCTTC. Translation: CSAGNNEQFF.

Here the CDR3 reads CSGTLGGEQYF. CDR3 nucleotides: TGCAGTGGCACCCTCGGGGGCGAGCAGTACTTC. The rearrangement joins TRBV20-1 to TRBJ2-7, with D perhaps matching TRBD2 (6 bases). V shed 7 bases and J shed 6 bases, with 13 bases lying between them. Per germline, CDR1 DFQATT and CDR2 SNEGSKA (reference sequence). CDR3 length: 11 amino acids.

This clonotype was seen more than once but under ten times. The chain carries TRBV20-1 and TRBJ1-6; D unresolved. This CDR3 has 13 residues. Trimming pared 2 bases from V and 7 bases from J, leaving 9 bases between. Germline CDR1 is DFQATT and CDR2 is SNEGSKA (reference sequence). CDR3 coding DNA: TGCAGTGCTAGAACTGACATAAATTCACCCCTCCACTTT. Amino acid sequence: CSARTDINSPLHF.

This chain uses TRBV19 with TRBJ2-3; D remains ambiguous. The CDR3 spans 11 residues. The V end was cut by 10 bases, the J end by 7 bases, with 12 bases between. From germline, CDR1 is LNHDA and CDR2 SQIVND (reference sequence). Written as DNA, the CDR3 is TGTGCCACATGTAGGGCAAATACGCAGTATTTT. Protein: CATCRANTQYF.

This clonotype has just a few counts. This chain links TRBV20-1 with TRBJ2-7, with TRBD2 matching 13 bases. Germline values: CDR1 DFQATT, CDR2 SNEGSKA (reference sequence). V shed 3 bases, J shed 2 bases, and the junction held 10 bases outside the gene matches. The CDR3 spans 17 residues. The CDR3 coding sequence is TGCAGTGCTAGGGGGACTAGCGGGGTACAGCCAGCCTACGAGCAGTACTTC. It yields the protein CSARGTSGVQPAYEQYF.

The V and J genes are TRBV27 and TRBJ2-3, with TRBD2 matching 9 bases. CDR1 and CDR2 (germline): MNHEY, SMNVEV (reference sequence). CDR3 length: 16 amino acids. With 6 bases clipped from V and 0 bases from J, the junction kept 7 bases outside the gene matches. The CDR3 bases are TGTGCCAGCAGCCGCGCGACTAGCGGTAGCACAGATACGCAGTATTTT. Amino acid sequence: CASSRATSGSTDTQYF.

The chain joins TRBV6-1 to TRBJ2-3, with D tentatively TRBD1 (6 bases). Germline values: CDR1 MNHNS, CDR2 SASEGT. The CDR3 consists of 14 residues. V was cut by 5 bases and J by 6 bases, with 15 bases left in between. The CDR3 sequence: CASSPTGMGDTQYF. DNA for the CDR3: TGTGCCAGCAGTCCAACAGGGATGGGGGATACGCAGTATTTT.

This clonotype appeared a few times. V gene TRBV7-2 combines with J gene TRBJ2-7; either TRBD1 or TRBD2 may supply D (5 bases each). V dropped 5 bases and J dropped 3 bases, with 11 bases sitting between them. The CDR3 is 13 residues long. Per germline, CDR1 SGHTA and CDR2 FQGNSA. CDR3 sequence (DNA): TGTGCCAGCAGCATGGGACCTTACTACGAGCAGTACTTC. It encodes CASSMGPYYEQYF.

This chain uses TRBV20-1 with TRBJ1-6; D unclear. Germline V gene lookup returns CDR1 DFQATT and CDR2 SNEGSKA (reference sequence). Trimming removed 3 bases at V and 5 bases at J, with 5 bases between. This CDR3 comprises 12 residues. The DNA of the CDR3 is TGCAGTGCTAGTCCGAATAATTCACCCCTCCACTTT. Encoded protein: CSASPNNSPLHF.

This CDR3 reads CASSEIHRGRTDTQYF. As DNA, the CDR3 is TGTGCCAGCAGTGAAATTCACAGGGGGCGCACAGATACGCAGTATTTT. The chain carries TRBV6-1 and TRBJ2-3; 9 bases agree with TRBD1. CDR1 and CDR2 (germline): MNHNS, SASEGT. This CDR3 has 16 residues. After removal of 2 bases from V and 1 base from J, the junction contained 4 bases not matched to a gene.

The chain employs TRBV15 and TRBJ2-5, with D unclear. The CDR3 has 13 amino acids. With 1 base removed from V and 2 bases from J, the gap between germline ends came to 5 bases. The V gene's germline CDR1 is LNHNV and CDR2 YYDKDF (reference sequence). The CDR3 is CATSRGVQETQYF. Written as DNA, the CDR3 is TGTGCCACCAGCAGAGGGGTTCAAGAGACCCAGTACTTC.

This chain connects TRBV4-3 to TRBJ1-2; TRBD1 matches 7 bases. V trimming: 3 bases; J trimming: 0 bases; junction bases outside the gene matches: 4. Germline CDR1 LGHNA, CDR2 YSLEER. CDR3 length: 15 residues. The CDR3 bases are TGCGCCAGCAGCCAGGGGACAGTATCTAACTATGGCTACACCTTC. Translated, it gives CASSQGTVSNYGYTF.

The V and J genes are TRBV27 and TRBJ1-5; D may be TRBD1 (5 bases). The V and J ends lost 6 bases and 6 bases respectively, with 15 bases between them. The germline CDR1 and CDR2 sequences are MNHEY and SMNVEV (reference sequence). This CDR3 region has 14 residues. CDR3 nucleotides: TGTGCCAGCAGCAAATGGGACCGAGGTCAGCCCCAGCATTTT. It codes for CASSKWDRGQPQHF.

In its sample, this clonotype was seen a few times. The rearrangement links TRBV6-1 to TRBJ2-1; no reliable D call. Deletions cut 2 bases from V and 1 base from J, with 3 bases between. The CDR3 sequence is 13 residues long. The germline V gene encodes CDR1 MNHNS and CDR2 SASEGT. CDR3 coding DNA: TGTGCCAGCAGTGAAAGATCCTACAATGAGCAGTTCTTC. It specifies CASSERSYNEQFF.

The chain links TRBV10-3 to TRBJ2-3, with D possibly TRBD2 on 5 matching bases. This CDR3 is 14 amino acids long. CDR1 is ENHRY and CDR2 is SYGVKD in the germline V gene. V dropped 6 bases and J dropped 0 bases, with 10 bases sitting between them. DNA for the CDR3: TGTGCCATCAGGGACTCTAGCAGCACAGATACGCAGTATTTT. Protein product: CAIRDSSSTDTQYF.

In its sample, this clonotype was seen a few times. CDR3 DNA sequence: TGTGCCAGCAGCATGGAGGGGACAAACTCCTACGAGCAGTACTTC. It translates to CASSMEGTNSYEQYF. This chain uses TRBV4-2 with TRBJ2-7, with D perhaps matching TRBD1 or TRBD2 (6 bases each). CDR3 length equals 15 residues. V lost 5 bases to trimming and J lost 0 bases, with 14 bases between them. Looked up from germline, CDR1 is LGHNA and CDR2 is YNFKEQ.

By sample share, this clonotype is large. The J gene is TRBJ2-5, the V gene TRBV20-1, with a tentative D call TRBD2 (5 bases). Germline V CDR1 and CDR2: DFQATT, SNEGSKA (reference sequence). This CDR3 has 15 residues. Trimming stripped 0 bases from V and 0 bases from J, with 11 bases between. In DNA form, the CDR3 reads TGCAGTGCTAGAGATGCGGGTAGGGACCAAGAGACCCAGTACTTC. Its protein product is CSARDAGRDQETQYF.

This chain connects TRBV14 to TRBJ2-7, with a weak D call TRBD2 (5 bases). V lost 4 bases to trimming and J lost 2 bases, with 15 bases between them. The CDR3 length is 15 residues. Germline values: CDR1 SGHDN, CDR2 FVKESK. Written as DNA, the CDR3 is TGTGCCAGCAGCCTGACCGGGATCCACACCTACGAGCAGTACTTC. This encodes CASSLTGIHTYEQYF. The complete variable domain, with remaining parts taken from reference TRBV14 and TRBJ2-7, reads EAGVTQFPSHSVIEKGQTVTLRCDPISGHDNLYWYRRVMGKEIKFLLHFVKESKQDESGMPNNRFLAERTGGTYSTLKVQPAELEDSGVYFCASSLTGIHTYEQYFGPGTRLTVT.

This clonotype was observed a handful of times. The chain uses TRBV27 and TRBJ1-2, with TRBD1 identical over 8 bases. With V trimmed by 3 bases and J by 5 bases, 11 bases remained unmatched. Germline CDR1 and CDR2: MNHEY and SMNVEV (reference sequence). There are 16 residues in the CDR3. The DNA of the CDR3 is TGTGCCAGCAGTTTTTCCGGGGGACAGGCGATATATGGCTACACCTTC. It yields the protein CASSFSGGQAIYGYTF.

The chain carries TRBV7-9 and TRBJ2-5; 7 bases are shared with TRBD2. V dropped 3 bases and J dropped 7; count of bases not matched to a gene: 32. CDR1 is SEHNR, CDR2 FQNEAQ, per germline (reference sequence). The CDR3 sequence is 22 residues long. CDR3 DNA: TGTGCCAGCAGCTTCCAGGGAGGTGGGGGAGGGCCGATAACAAGCGACGGTATGACCCAGTACTTC. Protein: CASSFQGGGGGPITSDGMTQYF.

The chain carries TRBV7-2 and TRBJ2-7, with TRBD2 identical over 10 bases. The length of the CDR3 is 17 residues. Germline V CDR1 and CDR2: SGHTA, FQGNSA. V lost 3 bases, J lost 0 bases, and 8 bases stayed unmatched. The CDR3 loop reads CASSLYLAGGLSYEQYF. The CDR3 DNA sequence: TGTGCCAGCAGCTTGTATTTAGCGGGAGGCCTCTCCTACGAGCAGTACTTC.

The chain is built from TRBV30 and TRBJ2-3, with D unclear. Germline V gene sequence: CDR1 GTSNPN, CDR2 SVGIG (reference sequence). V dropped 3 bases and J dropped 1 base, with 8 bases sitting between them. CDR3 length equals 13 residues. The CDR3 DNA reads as TGTGCCTGGAGAAACGGTGGCACAGATACGCAGTATTTT. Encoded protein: CAWRNGGTDTQYF.

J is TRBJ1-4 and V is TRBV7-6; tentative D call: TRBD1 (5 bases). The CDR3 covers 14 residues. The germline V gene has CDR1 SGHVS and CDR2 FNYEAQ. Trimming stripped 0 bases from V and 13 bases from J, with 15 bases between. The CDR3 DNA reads TGTGCCAGCAGCTTAGCGGCCGGGACTGGAGGACTGTTTTTT. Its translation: CASSLAAGTGGLFF. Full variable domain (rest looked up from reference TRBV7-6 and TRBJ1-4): GAGVSQSPRYKVTKRGQDVALRCDPISGHVSLYWYRQALGQGPEFLTYFNYEAQQDKSGLPNDRFSAERPEGSISTLTIQRTEQRDSAMYRCASSLAAGTGGLFFGSGTQLSVL.